These 30 T cell receptor beta chains were all obtained from the same sample, sequenced in a study of cytomegalovirus exposure and HLA in healthy donors. This PCR relied on a set of 60 Vbeta primers and 13 Jbeta primers. Profiled with immunoSEQ multiplex PCR; TCRdb holds only in-frame clones, not every one. Among 150,000 to 200,000 clones listed, roughly 83% were seen once. The source material was PBMCs. The source of these receptors is a male donor in good health and CMV-seropositive.

The gene calls are TRBV10-1 and TRBJ1-1, with TRBD1 matching over 7 bases. J was trimmed by 0 bases and V by 2 bases; bases with no gene match: 3. The CDR3 loop spans 15 amino acids. Germline loops: CDR1 WNHNN, CDR2 SYGVQD (reference sequence). CDR3 DNA: TGCGCCAGCAGTGAGCAGGGGGTTGTGAACACTGAAGCTTTCTTT. Its protein product is CASSEQGVVNTEAFF.

The chain employs TRBV13 and TRBJ1-4; 9 positions match TRBD1. CDR1 and CDR2 (germline): PRHDT, FYEKMQ (reference sequence). This CDR3 contains 17 residues. V gave up 0 bases and J gave up 7 bases; unmatched junction bases: 9. The CDR3 spells CASSLGQGARVGEKLFF. CDR3 coding DNA: TGTGCCAGCAGCTTAGGACAGGGGGCGAGGGTTGGTGAAAAACTGTTTTTT.

In DNA, the CDR3 is TGCAGTGCGGGACAGGGCGATCGCTACACCTTC. It codes for CSAGQGDRYTF. This chain connects TRBV20-1 to TRBJ1-2; 9 bases align to TRBD1. V shed 6 bases and J 9 bases; nucleotides not matched to a gene: 5. This CDR3 has 11 amino acids. The germline V gene has CDR1 DFQATT and CDR2 SNEGSKA (reference sequence).

The gene calls are TRBV28 and TRBJ2-3; 7 nucleotides line up with TRBD2. Trimming cost V 7 bases and J 3 bases; bases outside gene matches: 13. Germline CDR1 is MDHEN and CDR2 is SYDVKM. This CDR3 contains 16 residues. The CDR3 bases are TGTGCCAGCAACGCCCCAAGCGGGATACGGACAGATACGCAGTATTTT. Its protein product is CASNAPSGIRTDTQYF.

The chain recombines TRBV11-3 with TRBJ1-2; D gene uncertain. The V gene lost 3 bases and the J gene lost 7 bases, with 9 bases spanning the gap. Per the germline V gene, CDR1 is SGHNT and CDR2 is YENEEA. The CDR3 is made up of 12 amino acids. CDR3 sequence reads: CASSFSGGGYTF. The CDR3 region has the DNA TGTGCCAGCAGCTTTTCGGGTGGTGGCTACACCTTC.

This chain connects TRBV20-1 to TRBJ1-2; the D is unclear. Germline V gene sequence: CDR1 DFQATT, CDR2 SNEGSKA (reference sequence). Trimming took 5 bases from V and 5 from J, leaving 9 bases between them. There are 11 residues in the CDR3. In nucleotides, the CDR3 is TGCAGTGCTCTAAGATCTTATGGCTACACCTTC. Its translation: CSALRSYGYTF.

The J gene is TRBJ1-5, the V gene TRBV19; D may be TRBD1 (6 bases). The CDR3 is 15 amino acids. Germline V lookup: CDR1 LNHDA, CDR2 SQIVND (reference sequence). Trimming removed 2 bases from V and 7 bases from J, with 15 bases in between. CDR3 amino acids: CASSITQGIHQPQHF. CDR3 bases: TGTGCCAGTAGTATAACACAGGGTATCCACCAGCCCCAGCATTTT.

V is TRBV30 and J is TRBJ1-1; possible D gene TRBD1, 5 bases. This CDR3 is 15 amino acids long. CDR1 is GTSNPN and CDR2 is SVGIG in the germline V gene (reference sequence). Trimming removed 3 bases from V and 0 bases from J, with 14 bases in between. CDR3 protein: CAWSPGRRMNTEAFF. The CDR3 coding sequence is TGTGCCTGGAGCCCAGGGAGGAGGATGAACACTGAAGCTTTCTTT.

This clone was seen more than once but under ten times. The V call is TRBV7-9, the J call TRBJ1-1, with D tentatively TRBD1 (5 bases). The V gene lost 8 bases and the J gene lost 1 base, with 17 bases spanning the gap. Germline V gives CDR1 SEHNR, CDR2 FQNEAQ (reference sequence). This CDR3 has 15 residues. DNA of the CDR3: TGTGCCAGCGCCTATAGTGGGGGAGGGAACACTGAAGCTTTCTTT. As protein: CASAYSGGGNTEAFF.

The V and J genes are TRBV11-3 and TRBJ2-1, with D perhaps TRBD2 (6 bases). Trimming cost V 5 bases and J 5 bases, with 13 bases left between them. This CDR3 region has 14 residues. Germline lookup yields CDR1 SGHNT and CDR2 YENEEA. The CDR3 spells CASSPRGGDNEQFF. The CDR3 region has the DNA TGTGCCAGCAGCCCTAGGGGCGGGGACAATGAGCAGTTCTTC.

This sequence joins TRBV11-1 and TRBJ2-3; 9 bases map to TRBD2. CDR1 is SGHAT and CDR2 is FQDESV in the germline V gene (reference sequence). Trimming removed 5 bases from V and 7 bases from J; junction bases left unmatched: 13. The CDR3 is 16 residues long. CDR3 residues: CASSVFWREGGNTQYF. CDR3 sequence (DNA): TGTGCCAGCAGCGTGTTTTGGCGGGAGGGCGGGAATACGCAGTATTTT.

This chain joins TRBV4-2 and TRBJ1-2; D uncertain. V was clipped by 0 bases and J by 7 bases, with 15 bases between them. Germline-derived CDR1 and CDR2 are LGHNA and YNFKEQ. The CDR3 runs to 15 residues. The CDR3 coding sequence is TGTGCCAGCAGCCAAGATCCCCGAGCTCTCCGTGGCTACACCTTC. The encoded protein is CASSQDPRALRGYTF.

V gene TRBV6-1 combines with J gene TRBJ2-5, with D possibly matching TRBD2 (6 bases). Germline V gives CDR1 MNHNS, CDR2 SASEGT. The germline V and J ends were trimmed by 2 bases and 1 base, with 8 bases remaining between them. CDR3 length: 14 amino acids. This CDR3 is CASSETGGQETQYF. The CDR3 DNA sequence: TGTGCCAGCAGTGAAACCGGGGGCCAAGAGACCCAGTACTTC.

This clone appeared once. The junction differs from germline at one of its ends, possibly a read error. This sample includes further DNA sequences coding for the same CDR3. The rearrangement links TRBV5-1 to TRBJ1-2; 8 positions agree with TRBD1. Looked up from germline, CDR1 is SGHRS and CDR2 is YFSETQ. The CDR3 contains 13 residues. CDR3 bases: TGTGCCAGCACCGTGGACAGGGAATCCCGCTACACCTTC. Translated: CASTVDRESRYTF.

The rearrangement joins TRBV6-6 to TRBJ1-5; TRBD1 agrees at 8 bases. Germline CDR1 and CDR2: MNHNY and SVGAGI (reference sequence). V shed 6 bases and J 5 bases; nucleotides not matched to a gene: 0. The CDR3 totals 12 residues. CDR3 sequence reads: CASRTGDQPQHF. The CDR3, as DNA: TGTGCCAGCAGGACAGGGGATCAGCCCCAGCATTTT.

The rearrangement joins TRBV4-3 to TRBJ2-1, with 7 bases identical to TRBD1. The trim removed 0 bases at V and 2 bases at J, leaving 4 bases unmatched. Germline loops: CDR1 LGHNA, CDR2 YSLEER. This CDR3 spans 16 amino acids. The CDR3 here is CASSQDEGAPYNEQFF. The CDR3 coding sequence is TGCGCCAGCAGCCAAGATGAGGGGGCGCCCTACAATGAGCAGTTCTTC.

J is TRBJ2-7 and V is TRBV6-5; D is possibly TRBD1 (5 bases). Germline V lookup: CDR1 MNHEY, CDR2 SVGAGI. The V gene lost 5 bases and the J gene lost 6 bases, with 14 bases spanning the gap. This CDR3 has 13 amino acids. CDR3 in DNA: TGTGCCAGCAGTCGACAGATATCGGGCGAGCAGTACTTC. This gives the protein CASSRQISGEQYF.

The chain links TRBV5-4 to TRBJ2-5; 10 bases are shared with TRBD2. The J segment lost 5 bases and the V segment lost 0 bases, leaving 4 bases of the junction unmatched. CDR3 length equals 15 residues. From germline, CDR1 is SGHNT and CDR2 YYREEE (reference sequence). CDR3 DNA: TGTGCCAGCAGCTTGGCCCTAGCGGGGGATGAGACCCAGTACTTC. Encoded protein: CASSLALAGDETQYF.

The chain recombines TRBV14 with TRBJ2-3, with 8 bases lining up with TRBD2. CDR3 length equals 17 residues. The germline CDR1 and CDR2 sequences are SGHDN and FVKESK. The junction had 10 bases not matched to a gene; V was cut back by 3 bases and J by 2 bases. CDR3 sequence reads: CASSHPIAGPNTDTQYF. The CDR3 nucleotides read TGTGCCAGCAGCCATCCAATAGCGGGGCCAAACACAGATACGCAGTATTTT. Drawing the rest from reference TRBV14 and TRBJ2-3, the complete variable domain is EAGVTQFPSHSVIEKGQTVTLRCDPISGHDNLYWYRRVMGKEIKFLLHFVKESKQDESGMPNNRFLAERTGGTYSTLKVQPAELEDSGVYFCASSHPIAGPNTDTQYFGPGTRLTVL.

This chain uses TRBV2 with TRBJ1-4; 7 bases map to TRBD1. Germline CDR1 is SNHLY and CDR2 is FYNNEI. The CDR3 runs to 15 residues. The V and J ends lost 4 bases and 4 bases, in that order; junction bases with no gene match: 6. CDR3 in amino acids: CASSGTGVGNEKLFF. CDR3 bases: TGTGCCAGCAGTGGTACAGGGGTTGGTAATGAAAAACTGTTTTTT.

The rearrangement joins TRBV6-1 to TRBJ1-3; 7 bases align to TRBD1. Germline CDR1 and CDR2: MNHNS and SASEGT. The CDR3 contains 15 residues. V shed 6 bases and J 1 base; nucleotides not matched to a gene: 6. The CDR3 DNA follows: TGTGCCAGCAGCCCATCGACAGGGTCTGGAAACACCATATATTTT. It encodes CASSPSTGSGNTIYF.

CDR3 amino acids: CASSALTGGNTEAFF. For the CDR3, the DNA is TGCGCCAGCAGCGCACTGACAGGGGGGAACACTGAAGCTTTCTTT. The chain combines TRBV5-1 with TRBJ1-1, with 9 positions matching TRBD1. There are 15 residues in the CDR3. V trimming: 4 bases; J trimming: 1 base; junction bases outside the gene matches: 5. The germline CDR1 and CDR2 sequences are SGHRS and YFSETQ.

The chain carries TRBV9 and TRBJ2-5, with 7 bases that match TRBD1. V trimming: 2 bases; J trimming: 5 bases; junction bases outside the gene matches: 12. Germline-derived CDR1 and CDR2 are SGDLS and YYNGEE. The CDR3 sequence is 16 residues long. Written as DNA, the CDR3 is TGTGCCAGCAGCGTCTCCCCCGGCCTACAGGGGGAGACCCAGTACTTC. Its protein is CASSVSPGLQGETQYF. The variable domain in full, with the rest retrieved from reference TRBV9 and TRBJ2-5, is DSGVTQTPKHLITATGQRVTLRCSPRSGDLSVYWYQQSLDQGLQFLIQYYNGEERAKGNILERFSAQQFPDLHSELNLSSLELGDSALYFCASSVSPGLQGETQYFGPGTRLLVL.

The chain couples TRBV7-9 to TRBJ2-3; the D gene is possibly TRBD2 (6 bases). Between the trimmed V and J ends, which lost 5 bases and 4 bases, there was a span of 10 bases. Germline assignment: CDR1 SEHNR and CDR2 FQNEAQ (reference sequence). This CDR3 contains 13 residues. Written as DNA, the CDR3 is TGTGCCAGCAGCCGGGAGTCCCCAGATACGCAGTATTTT. Translating it yields CASSRESPDTQYF.

This clone was observed a few times. The chain links TRBV5-6 to TRBJ2-2; D possibly corresponds to TRBD1 (5 bases). Germline V CDR1 and CDR2: SGHDT, YYEEEE. V gave up 1 base and J gave up 2 bases, with 12 bases separating them. This CDR3 has 16 residues. CDR3 residues: CASSLRQGLNTGELFF. CDR3 sequence (DNA): TGTGCCAGCAGCTTGAGGCAGGGCCTTAACACCGGGGAGCTGTTTTTT.

This chain uses TRBV28 with TRBJ1-1; perhaps TRBD1 as D (5 bases). CDR3 length: 11 amino acids. Trimming pared 6 bases from V and 7 bases from J, leaving 9 bases between. Germline V lookup: CDR1 MDHEN, CDR2 SYDVKM. Here the CDR3 reads CASRLTVEAFF. DNA for the CDR3: TGTGCCAGCAGGCTGACAGTTGAAGCTTTCTTT.

J is TRBJ2-7 and V is TRBV7-9; TRBD1 is a possible D gene (6 bases). The CDR3 is made up of 14 amino acids. V was trimmed by 4 bases and J by 2 bases, leaving 12 bases between them. Germline CDR1 is SEHNR and CDR2 is FQNEAQ (reference sequence). The CDR3 nucleotides are TGTGCCAGCAGCTCCTGGGACAAGCCCTACGAGCAGTACTTC. It specifies CASSSWDKPYEQYF.

The rearrangement links TRBV2 to TRBJ2-2; 9 bases are a match to TRBD1. There are 16 residues in the CDR3. In germline, CDR1 is SNHLY, CDR2 FYNNEI. V lost 6 bases to trimming and J lost 3 bases; unmatched junction nucleotides: 8. The CDR3 protein is CASSWDRAQDTGELFF. For the CDR3, the DNA is TGTGCCAGCAGCTGGGACAGGGCTCAGGACACCGGGGAGCTGTTTTTT.

This chain links TRBV5-1 with TRBJ1-1; no clear D gene. The CDR3 totals 16 residues. Trimming left V 3 bases short and J 2 bases short, with 17 bases between. Looked up from germline, CDR1 is SGHRS and CDR2 is YFSETQ. The CDR3 sequence: CASSWGEATTNTEAFF. The CDR3 bases are TGCGCCAGCAGCTGGGGAGAAGCCACAACCAACACTGAAGCTTTCTTT.

The CDR3 is CASRTGTGRPGANVLTF. The CDR3 nucleotides are TGTGCCAGTAGAACCGGGACAGGGAGGCCTGGGGCCAACGTCCTGACTTTC. The gene calls are TRBV19 and TRBJ2-6; 9 positions match TRBD1. V dropped 6 bases and J dropped 2; count of bases not matched to a gene: 8. The CDR3 sequence is 17 residues long. In germline, CDR1 is LNHDA, CDR2 SQIVND (reference sequence). The whole variable domain, filled in from reference TRBV19 and TRBJ2-6, reads DGGITQSPKYLFRKEGQNVTLSCEQNLNHDAMYWYRQDPGQGLRLIYYSQIVNDFQKGDIAEGYSVSREKKESFPLTVTSAQKNPTAFYLCASRTGTGRPGANVLTFGAGSRLTVL.